This TCR beta chain was sequenced in a study of PD-L1 blockade in urothelial cancer. Sequencing used immunoSEQ multiplex PCR; TCRdb keeps in-frame clones, though not all of them. The sample contains 100,000 or so clones, under 85% of which appear only once. Germline CDR1 and CDR2: SGHNT and YENEEA. V dropped 7 bases and J dropped 2; count of bases not matched to a gene: 21. This CDR3 contains 19 residues. The gene calls are TRBV11-3 and TRBJ2-3, with 7 nucleotides matching TRBD1. The TCR sequence derives from a man between 45 and 60 years old with urothelial cancer. Sequences were derived from PBMCs, sampled around atezolizumab (anti-PD-L1) treatment. The CDR3 spells CASIHRFGQERLDTDTQYF. The CDR3 coding sequence is TGTGCCAGCATCCACCGTTTCGGACAGGAGCGACTTGACACAGATACGCAGTATTTT.